The entry below describes one T cell receptor beta chain. The V gene's germline CDR1 is SQVTM and CDR2 ANQGSEA. This CDR3 is built from 12 residues. Chemo-refractory metastatic non-small-cell lung cancer patients received focal radiation with ipilimumab CTLA-4 blockade. This sample is part of a study of radiotherapy plus CTLA-4 blockade in lung cancer. Background on the study: Patients showed objective responses in about 20% of cases and disease control in 30% to 40%.

Data came from immunoSEQ multiplex PCR; TCRdb stores just in-frame clones and leaves some out. The sample gives more than 90,000 clones, approximately 80% of which show up once; 4.5% to 6.5% is in the top ten. The source is a human donor with non-small cell lung cancer who had a partial response to radiotherapy plus ipilimumab. Sample: peripheral blood, taken from a patient treated with radiotherapy plus ipilimumab. V and J are TRBV29-1 and TRBJ2-1, with a possible D match to TRBD2 (5 bases). The CDR3 protein is CSGGMSDNEQFF. The CDR3 bases are TGCAGTGGAGGAATGAGTGACAATGAGCAGTTCTTC.